The 10 T cell receptor beta chains below come from one sample, sequenced in a study of human T cells and chemical hapten exposure. TCRdb reprocessed the RACE reads via MiXCR and lists one record per CDR3 protein. This sample has about 110,000 distinct CDR3 sequences, with 10% to 15% found just once. Sample time point: pre-sensitization, week 0. As to treatment: therapeutic diphenylcyclopropenone sensitization with weekly scalp DPC. Sequencing used whole blood, obtained in connection with sensitization to the hapten diphenylcyclopropenone (DPC). Receptors originate from a woman aged 45-60 years with alopecia areata. Some clones in this sample may be carry-over from other donors' samples.

The V gene is TRBV2, the J gene TRBJ2-5, with D perhaps TRBD1 (6 bases). Trimming shortened V by 5 bases and J by 2 bases, and 12 bases separated the two germline ends. The CDR3 length is 14 residues. CDR1 and CDR2 (germline): SNHLY, FYNNEI. CDR3 protein: CASSFGTQQETQYF. DNA for the CDR3: TGTGCCAGCAGTTTTGGGACACAGCAAGAGACCCAGTACTTC.

The chain employs TRBV28 and TRBJ1-5; D might be TRBD1 (5 bases). The CDR3 has 14 amino acids. Germline CDR1 reads MDHEN; CDR2 reads SYDVKM. Trimming cost V 7 bases and J 6 bases, with 16 bases left between them. The CDR3 nucleotides read TGTGCCAGCACCTTCCAGGGTTCGGGTCAGCCCCAGCATTTT. This translates into CASTFQGSGQPQHF.

This clonotype has a handful of counts. The V call is TRBV6-5, the J call TRBJ2-2; 11 bases are a match to TRBD2. V shed 5 bases and J 5 bases; nucleotides not matched to a gene: 7. The CDR3 runs to 16 residues. Germline values: CDR1 MNHEY, CDR2 SVGAGI. The CDR3 loop reads CASSRRLAGTTGELFF. CDR3 DNA sequence: TGTGCCAGCAGTCGGAGACTAGCGGGGACAACCGGGGAGCTGTTTTTT.

This clonotype was recorded at least ten times. The chain carries TRBV18 and TRBJ2-1; D is ambiguous. The germline gives CDR1 KGHSH, CDR2 LQKENI. Trimming cost V 0 bases and J 8 bases, with 8 bases left between them. The CDR3 has 13 residues. The CDR3 sequence is CASSPPSRHEQFF. Here the CDR3 DNA reads TGTGCCAGCTCACCACCATCTAGGCATGAGCAGTTCTTC.

The J gene is TRBJ1-6, the V gene TRBV5-1; D may be TRBD1 (5 bases). The ends were cut back, 4 bases at V and 7 bases at J, with 18 bases in the middle. Germline V gives CDR1 SGHRS, CDR2 YFSETQ. The CDR3 length is 16 residues. Here the CDR3 reads CASSPDRGVGNSPLHF. In nucleotides, the CDR3 is TGCGCCAGCAGCCCCGATAGAGGGGTTGGAAATTCACCCCTCCACTTT. Drawing the rest from reference TRBV5-1 and TRBJ1-6, the complete variable domain is KAGVTQTPRYLIKTRGQQVTLSCSPISGHRSVSWYQQTPGQGLQFLFEYFSETQRNKGNFPGRFSGRQFSNSRSEMNVSTLELGDSALYLCASSPDRGVGNSPLHFGNGTRLTVT.

This clonotype was picked up a small number of times. The chain recombines TRBV28 with TRBJ2-7, with D tentatively TRBD1 (5 bases). The length of the CDR3 is 12 residues. With 6 bases removed from V and 10 bases from J, the gap between germline ends came to 16 bases. Germline loops: CDR1 MDHEN, CDR2 SYDVKM. This CDR3 is CASSSSQGGQYF. The DNA of the CDR3 is TGTGCCAGCAGCTCAAGTCAGGGTGGACAGTACTTC.

This clonotype was counted ten times or more. The chain is built from TRBV11-2 and TRBJ2-5, with D tentatively TRBD1 (6 bases). Looked up from germline, CDR1 is SGHAT and CDR2 is FQNNGV. V dropped 1 base and J dropped 1 base, with 16 bases sitting between them. This CDR3 region has 17 residues. Here the CDR3 reads CASSLVTGSPTQETQYF. The CDR3 DNA reads TGTGCCAGCAGCTTAGTGACAGGTTCCCCTACCCAAGAGACCCAGTACTTC.

This clonotype has a handful of counts. This chain connects TRBV7-2 to TRBJ2-3, with 10 bases lining up with TRBD2. CDR3 size: 17 residues. CDR1 SGHTA and CDR2 FQGNSA come from the germline V gene. V gave up 2 bases and J gave up 5 bases; unmatched junction bases: 10. The CDR3, as DNA: TGTGCCAGCAGCTTACAACAAAGCGGGGGGGCCGGAGATACGCAGTATTTT. Translation gives CASSLQQSGGAGDTQYF.

This clonotype came up a few times. This chain uses TRBV23-1 with TRBJ2-2, with 10 bases fitting TRBD1. TRBV23-1 is an ORF, and what it does is uncertain. V lost 6 bases to trimming and J lost 2 bases; unmatched junction nucleotides: 9. The CDR3 is 17 residues long. This CDR3 is CASSHTGTGENTGELFF. Written as DNA, the CDR3 is TGCGCCAGCAGCCATACCGGGACAGGGGAAAACACCGGGGAGCTGTTTTTT.

The chain recombines TRBV11-2 with TRBJ1-2; no clear D gene. V was pared by 0 bases and J by 5 bases, with 13 bases between. In germline, CDR1 is SGHAT, CDR2 FQNNGV. CDR3 length equals 15 residues. The CDR3 spells CASSLDRVRQYGYTF. As DNA, the CDR3 is TGTGCCAGCAGCTTAGATAGAGTCAGACAATATGGCTACACCTTC.